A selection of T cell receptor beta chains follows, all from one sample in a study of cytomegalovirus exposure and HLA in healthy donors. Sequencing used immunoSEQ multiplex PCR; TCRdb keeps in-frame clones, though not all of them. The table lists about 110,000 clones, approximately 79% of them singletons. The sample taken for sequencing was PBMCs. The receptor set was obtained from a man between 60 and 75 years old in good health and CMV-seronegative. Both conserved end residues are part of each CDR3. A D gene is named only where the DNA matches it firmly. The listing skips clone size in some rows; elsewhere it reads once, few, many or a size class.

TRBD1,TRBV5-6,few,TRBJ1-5,CASSLARGPQPQHF,TGTGCCAGCAGCTTGGCCAGGGGGCCTCAGCCCCAGCATTTT
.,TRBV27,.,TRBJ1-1,CASSLGTAGGAFF,TGTGCCAGCAGTTTGGGGACGGCGGGGGGAGCTTTCTTT
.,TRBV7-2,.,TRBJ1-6,CASSYNIGALGSPLHF,TGTGCCAGCAGCTATAATATAGGGGCTTTAGGCTCACCCCTCCACTTT
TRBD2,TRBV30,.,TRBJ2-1,CAYAPSGGADEQFF,TGTGCCTACGCCCCCAGCGGGGGGGCGGATGAGCAGTTCTTC
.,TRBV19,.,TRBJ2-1,CASSIAHRRSVNEQFF,TGTGCCAGTAGTATCGCCCATCGCCGAAGCGTCAATGAGCAGTTCTTC
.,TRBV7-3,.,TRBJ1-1,CASSLRRDLNTEAFF,TGTGCCAGCAGCTTAAGGCGGGACTTGAACACTGAAGCTTTCTTT
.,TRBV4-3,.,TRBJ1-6,CASVILGPRDSPLHF,TGCGCCAGCGTCATCCTAGGGCCGAGGGATTCACCCCTCCACTTT
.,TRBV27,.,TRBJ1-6,CASSPRQDYNSPLHF,TGTGCCAGCAGTCCTCGACAGGACTATAATTCACCCCTCCACTTT
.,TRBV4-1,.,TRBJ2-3,CASSQIAQDTQYF,TGCGCCAGCAGCCAGATCGCGCAAGATACGCAGTATTTT
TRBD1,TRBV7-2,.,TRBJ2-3,CASSLSGGLDTQYF,TGTGCCAGCAGCTTGTCAGGGGGCCTCGATACGCAGTATTTT
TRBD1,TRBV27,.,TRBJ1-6,CASSRGTGSLSSPLHF,TGTGCCAGCAGCAGAGGGACAGGGAGTCTGAGTTCACCCCTCCACTTT
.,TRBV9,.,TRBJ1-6,CASSVKAQGSPLHF,TGTGCCAGCAGCGTAAAGGCGCAGGGTTCACCCCTCCACTTT
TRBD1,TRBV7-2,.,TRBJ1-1,CASSLRQGQYTEAFF,TGTGCCAGCAGCCTACGACAGGGACAGTACACTGAAGCTTTCTTT
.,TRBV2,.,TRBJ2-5,CASRATRVFQETQYF,TGTGCCAGCAGAGCTACCAGGGTTTTCCAAGAGACCCAGTACTTC
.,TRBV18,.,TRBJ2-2,CASSPGSNTGELFF,TGTGCCAGCTCACCGGGCTCGAACACCGGGGAGCTGTTTTTT
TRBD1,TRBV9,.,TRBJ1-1,CASSSSWGQMNTEAFF,TGTGCCAGCAGCTCGAGCTGGGGACAGATGAACACTGAAGCTTTCTTT
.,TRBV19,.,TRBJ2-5,CASNVRSETQYF,TGTGCCAGTAACGTCAGGTCGGAGACCCAGTACTTC
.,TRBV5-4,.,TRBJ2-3,CASSLSSQGDTDTQYF,TGTGCCAGCAGCTTGTCATCGCAGGGCGACACAGATACGCAGTATTTT
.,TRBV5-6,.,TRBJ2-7,CASSSPGGNSYEQYF,TGTGCCAGCAGCTCGCCAGGGGGGAACTCCTACGAGCAGTACTTC
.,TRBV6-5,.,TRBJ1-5,CASKRGNQPQHF,TGTGCCAGCAAGCGTGGGAATCAGCCCCAGCATTTT
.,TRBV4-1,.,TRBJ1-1,CASSQERSRGTEAFF,TGCGCCAGCAGCCAAGAGAGATCCCGGGGCACTGAAGCTTTCTTT
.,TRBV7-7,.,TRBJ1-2,CASSSGDFYGYTF,TGTGCCAGCAGCTCGGGGGACTTTTATGGCTACACCTTC
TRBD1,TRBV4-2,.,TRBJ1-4,CASSRDREDEKLFF,TGTGCCAGCAGCCGGGACAGGGAGGATGAAAAACTGTTTTTT
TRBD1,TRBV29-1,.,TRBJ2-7,CSVGGGGQGAEEQYF,TGCAGCGTTGGAGGGGGGGGACAGGGGGCTGAAGAGCAGTACTTC
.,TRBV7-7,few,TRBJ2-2,CASSLSGENTGELFF,TGTGCCAGCAGCCTGTCAGGGGAGAACACCGGGGAGCTGTTTTTT
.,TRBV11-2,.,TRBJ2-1,CASSSELLADEQFF,TGTGCCAGCAGCTCCGAACTACTAGCTGATGAGCAGTTCTTC
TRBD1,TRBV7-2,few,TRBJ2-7,CASSLDGAGGEQYF,TGTGCCAGCAGCTTAGATGGTGCAGGGGGTGAGCAGTACTTC
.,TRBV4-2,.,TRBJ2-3,CASSQQITGSQDTQYF,TGTGCCAGCAGCCAACAGATAACAGGGTCGCAAGATACGCAGTATTTT
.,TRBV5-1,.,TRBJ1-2,CASSLDRSGYTF,TGCGCCAGCAGCTTGGATCGGAGTGGCTACACCTTC
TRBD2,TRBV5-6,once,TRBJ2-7,CASSLRGAYEQYF,TGTGCCAGCAGTCTTCGGGGGGCCTACGAGCAGTACTTC
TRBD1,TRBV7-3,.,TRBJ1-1,CASSLTGDREAFF,TGTGCCAGCAGCTTAACGGGGGACAGGGAAGCTTTCTTT
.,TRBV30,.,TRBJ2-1,CAAITLKEQFF,TGTGCCGCGATCACCCTGAAAGAGCAGTTCTTC
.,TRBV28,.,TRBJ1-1,CASSPHSTEAFF,TGTGCCAGCAGTCCCCACAGTACTGAAGCTTTCTTT
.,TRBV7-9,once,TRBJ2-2,CASSLQTGLFGELFF,TGTGCCAGCAGCTTACAAACAGGGCTGTTCGGGGAGCTGTTTTTT
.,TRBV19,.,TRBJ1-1,CASSIVGQKNTEAFF,TGTGCCAGTAGTATAGTCGGACAGAAGAACACTGAAGCTTTCTTT
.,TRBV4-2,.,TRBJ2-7,CASSQVIGVREQYF,TGTGCCAGCAGCCAAGTCATCGGGGTCCGCGAGCAGTACTTC